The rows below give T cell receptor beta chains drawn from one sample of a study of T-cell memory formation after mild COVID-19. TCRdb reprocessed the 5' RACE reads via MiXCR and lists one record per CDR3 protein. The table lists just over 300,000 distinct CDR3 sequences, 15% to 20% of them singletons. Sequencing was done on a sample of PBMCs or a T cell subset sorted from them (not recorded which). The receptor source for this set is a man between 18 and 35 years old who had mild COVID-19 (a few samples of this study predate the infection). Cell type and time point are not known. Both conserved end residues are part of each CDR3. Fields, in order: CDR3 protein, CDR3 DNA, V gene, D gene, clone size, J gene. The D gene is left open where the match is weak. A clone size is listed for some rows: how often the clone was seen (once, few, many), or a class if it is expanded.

cdr3_aa: CASSIAGGTNEKLFF; cdr3_nt: TGTGCCAGCAGTATAGCAGGGGGCACTAATGAAAAACTGTTTTTT; v_call: TRBV28; d_call: TRBD1; clone_size: NA; j_call: TRBJ1-4
cdr3_aa: CASGENRGLAGELFF; cdr3_nt: TGTGCCAGCGGTGAGAACAGGGGGCTAGCCGGGGAGCTGTTTTTT; v_call: TRBV25-1; d_call: TRBD1; clone_size: NA; j_call: TRBJ2-2
cdr3_aa: CASSRLLDPENTEAFF; cdr3_nt: TGTGCCAGCTCTAGGCTCTTAGACCCTGAAAACACTGAAGCTTTCTTT; v_call: TRBV18; d_call: NA; clone_size: many; j_call: TRBJ1-1
cdr3_aa: CASSPPGDTEAFF; cdr3_nt: TGTGCCAGCAGCCCCCCAGGGGACACTGAAGCTTTCTTT; v_call: TRBV18; d_call: NA; clone_size: NA; j_call: TRBJ1-1
cdr3_aa: CASSRSHQPQHF; cdr3_nt: TGTGCCAGCAGCAGGAGTCATCAGCCCCAGCATTTT; v_call: TRBV5-6; d_call: NA; clone_size: few; j_call: TRBJ1-5
cdr3_aa: CASSLEGMGEQYF; cdr3_nt: TGTGCCAGCAGCTTAGAGGGCATGGGCGAGCAGTACTTC; v_call: TRBV7-9; d_call: NA; clone_size: few; j_call: TRBJ2-7
cdr3_aa: CASSLGFLGQDTDTQYF; cdr3_nt: TGCGCCAGCAGCTTGGGGTTTCTAGGACAGGACACAGATACGCAGTATTTT; v_call: TRBV5-1; d_call: TRBD1; clone_size: few; j_call: TRBJ2-3
cdr3_aa: CSAAAGPNYGYTF; cdr3_nt: TGCAGTGCTGCCGCAGGACCTAACTATGGCTACACCTTC; v_call: TRBV20-1; d_call: NA; clone_size: NA; j_call: TRBJ1-2
cdr3_aa: CASSPRRQGLVETQYF; cdr3_nt: TGTGCCAGCTCCCCTAGGCGACAGGGATTGGTGGAGACCCAGTACTTC; v_call: TRBV18; d_call: TRBD1; clone_size: NA; j_call: TRBJ2-5
cdr3_aa: CASSLGLARFNEQYF; cdr3_nt: TGTGCCAGCAGCTTAGGGCTAGCGAGGTTCAACGAGCAGTACTTC; v_call: TRBV7-2; d_call: NA; clone_size: NA; j_call: TRBJ2-7
cdr3_aa: CASSPASYGYTF; cdr3_nt: TGTGCCAGCAGCCCCGCGAGCTATGGCTACACCTTC; v_call: TRBV6-6; d_call: NA; clone_size: few; j_call: TRBJ1-2
cdr3_aa: CASPREWTSGGASIGELFF; cdr3_nt: TGCGCCAGCCCGCGGGAGTGGACTAGCGGGGGGGCTTCGATCGGGGAGCTGTTTTTT; v_call: TRBV5-1; d_call: TRBD2; clone_size: NA; j_call: TRBJ2-2
cdr3_aa: CASVPSRQGKNQPQHF; cdr3_nt: TGTGCCAGCGTGCCCAGTCGACAGGGAAAAAATCAGCCCCAGCATTTT; v_call: TRBV6-1; d_call: TRBD1; clone_size: many; j_call: TRBJ1-5
cdr3_aa: CSARPPGPYQPQHF; cdr3_nt: TGCAGTGCTAGGCCGCCAGGCCCGTATCAGCCCCAGCATTTT; v_call: TRBV20-1; d_call: NA; clone_size: few; j_call: TRBJ1-5
cdr3_aa: CASSLAGGIGYTF; cdr3_nt: TGTGCCAGCAGCTTGGCGGGGGGCATTGGCTACACCTTC; v_call: TRBV5-6; d_call: NA; clone_size: NA; j_call: TRBJ1-2
cdr3_aa: CASSLGLQGGNEQFF; cdr3_nt: TGTGCCAGCAGCTTAGGGCTCCAAGGAGGCAATGAGCAGTTCTTC; v_call: TRBV11-1; d_call: NA; clone_size: NA; j_call: TRBJ2-1
cdr3_aa: CSARCVEGDSEKLFF; cdr3_nt: TGCAGTGCTAGGTGCGTTGAGGGAGACAGTGAAAAACTGTTTTTT; v_call: TRBV20-1; d_call: NA; clone_size: NA; j_call: TRBJ1-4
cdr3_aa: CASGLTGSQPQHF; cdr3_nt: TGTGCCAGCGGCTTGACAGGGAGTCAGCCCCAGCATTTT; v_call: TRBV7-2; d_call: TRBD1; clone_size: few; j_call: TRBJ1-5
cdr3_aa: CASSLGRGLPDTQYF; cdr3_nt: TGTGCCAGCAGCTTAGGGCGGGGCTTACCAGATACGCAGTATTTT; v_call: TRBV7-9; d_call: NA; clone_size: few; j_call: TRBJ2-3
cdr3_aa: CASSSQGQGLMNTEAFF; cdr3_nt: TGCGCCAGCAGCTCCCAGGGACAGGGCCTCATGAACACTGAAGCTTTCTTT; v_call: TRBV5-1; d_call: TRBD1; clone_size: NA; j_call: TRBJ1-1
cdr3_aa: CASQGRDSPETQYF; cdr3_nt: TGTGCCAGCCAGGGGAGGGACAGCCCAGAGACCCAGTACTTC; v_call: TRBV6-6; d_call: NA; clone_size: NA; j_call: TRBJ2-5
cdr3_aa: CASSFRPLVEKLFF; cdr3_nt: TGTGCCAGCAGCTTCCGACCTCTTGTAGAAAAACTGTTTTTT; v_call: TRBV5-6; d_call: NA; clone_size: many; j_call: TRBJ1-4
cdr3_aa: CASSYGLAGQETQYF; cdr3_nt: TGTGCCAGCAGCTACGGACTAGCGGGCCAAGAGACCCAGTACTTC; v_call: TRBV7-9; d_call: TRBD2; clone_size: NA; j_call: TRBJ2-5
cdr3_aa: CASSQVDNTDTQYF; cdr3_nt: TGCGCCAGCAGCCAAGTGGATAATACAGATACGCAGTATTTT; v_call: TRBV4-1; d_call: NA; clone_size: NA; j_call: TRBJ2-3
cdr3_aa: CASKGDDSPLHF; cdr3_nt: TGTGCCAGCAAAGGGGACGATTCACCCCTCCACTTT; v_call: TRBV2; d_call: NA; clone_size: once; j_call: TRBJ1-6
cdr3_aa: CASSLTPDRAYTGELFF; cdr3_nt: TGTGCCAGCAGCTTAACGCCGGACAGGGCTTACACCGGGGAGCTGTTTTTT; v_call: TRBV7-3; d_call: TRBD1; clone_size: NA; j_call: TRBJ2-2
cdr3_aa: CASSQHGEETQYF; cdr3_nt: TGTGCCAGCAGCCAGCACGGGGAAGAGACCCAGTACTTC; v_call: TRBV3-1; d_call: NA; clone_size: few; j_call: TRBJ2-5
cdr3_aa: CASSAGQRSYNEQFF; cdr3_nt: TGCGCCAGCAGCGCCGGCCAACGCTCCTACAATGAGCAGTTCTTC; v_call: TRBV5-1; d_call: NA; clone_size: NA; j_call: TRBJ2-1
cdr3_aa: CANSLGGLNTEAFF; cdr3_nt: TGTGCCAATTCACTAGGGGGCTTGAACACTGAAGCTTTCTTT; v_call: TRBV12-3/TRBV12-4; d_call: TRBD1; clone_size: few; j_call: TRBJ1-1
cdr3_aa: CAISPGGAGGDEQFF; cdr3_nt: TGTGCCATCAGCCCGGGGGGAGCGGGTGGGGATGAGCAGTTCTTC; v_call: TRBV10-3; d_call: TRBD2; clone_size: many; j_call: TRBJ2-1
cdr3_aa: CASRRQALLGETQYF; cdr3_nt: TGTGCCAGCAGGCGACAGGCCCTGTTGGGAGAGACCCAGTACTTC; v_call: TRBV12-3/TRBV12-4; d_call: NA; clone_size: few; j_call: TRBJ2-5
cdr3_aa: CASSQDADTEAFF; cdr3_nt: TGTGCCAGCAGCCAAGATGCGGACACTGAAGCTTTCTTT; v_call: TRBV4-2; d_call: NA; clone_size: few; j_call: TRBJ1-1
cdr3_aa: CASSPGTGPYEQYF; cdr3_nt: TGTGCCAGCTCACCCGGCACAGGGCCCTACGAGCAGTACTTC; v_call: TRBV12-3/TRBV12-4; d_call: NA; clone_size: many; j_call: TRBJ2-7
cdr3_aa: CASRGQGYEKLFF; cdr3_nt: TGTGCCAGCAGGGGACAGGGGTATGAAAAACTGTTTTTT; v_call: TRBV27; d_call: TRBD1; clone_size: NA; j_call: TRBJ1-4